The 9 T cell receptor beta chains below all came from one sample that was sequenced in a study of T cell responses to AZD1222 COVID-19 vaccine. The table came from immunoSEQ multiplex PCR; TCRdb's copy has only in-frame clones and leaves some out. Of approximately 76,000 clones in the sample, roughly four fifths are singletons; the top ten hold 2.5% to 3%. Source: peripheral blood, taken on day 0 of AZD1222 vaccination. The origin of the receptors is an adult in good health.

The rearrangement uses TRBV7-8 and TRBJ1-5; no clear D gene. The V end was cut by 1 base, the J end by 5 bases, with 18 bases between. The CDR3 totals 17 residues. Germline V gene data show CDR1 as SGHVS and CDR2 as FQNEAQ. The CDR3 loop is CASSLGSQNTIHQPQHF. The DNA for the CDR3 is TGTGCCAGCAGCTTAGGGAGTCAAAATACCATACATCAGCCCCAGCATTTT.

The V and J genes are TRBV6-2 or TRBV6-3 and TRBJ2-2, with 11 nucleotides matching TRBD2. Germline V lookup: CDR1 MNHEY, CDR2 SVGEGT. The junction had 8 bases not matched to a gene; V was cut back by 5 bases and J by 3 bases. The CDR3 is 17 amino acids. CDR3 amino acids: CASSTNTGLADTGELFF. The CDR3 region has the DNA TGTGCCAGCAGTACAAACACGGGACTAGCGGACACCGGGGAGCTGTTTTTT.

This chain links TRBV6-2 or TRBV6-3 with TRBJ2-5; the D gene is possibly TRBD1 (5 bases). V dropped 4 bases and J dropped 2 bases, with 11 bases sitting between them. The CDR3 is 14 amino acids. CDR1 and CDR2 from the germline V gene are MNHEY and SVGEGT. CDR3 protein: CASSSVSGQETQYF. CDR3 bases: TGTGCCAGCAGTTCCGTTTCAGGGCAAGAGACCCAGTACTTC.

The rearrangement joins TRBV2 to TRBJ1-1; TRBD1 might be the D (5 bases). Per germline, CDR1 SNHLY and CDR2 FYNNEI. This CDR3 has 15 amino acids. V dropped 6 bases and J dropped 3 bases, with 17 bases sitting between them. The CDR3, as DNA: TGTGCCAGCAGATGGTCGGGGGTAATTGACACTGAAGCTTTCTTT. It codes for CASRWSGVIDTEAFF.

This chain uses TRBV11-2 with TRBJ2-7; D is unresolved. The V and J ends lost 3 bases and 3 bases respectively, with 15 bases between them. The CDR3 consists of 15 residues. Germline V CDR1 and CDR2: SGHAT, FQNNGV. The CDR3, as DNA: TGTGCCAGCAGCTTCACCACGGAGATAGACTACGAGCAGTACTTC. Its translation is CASSFTTEIDYEQYF.

The chain uses TRBV27 and TRBJ2-5; 8 bases agree with TRBD2. The germline CDR1 and CDR2 sequences are MNHEY and SMNVEV (reference sequence). The CDR3 loop spans 17 amino acids. V dropped 6 bases and J dropped 9; count of bases not matched to a gene: 21. The CDR3 nucleotides read TGTGCCAGCAGCCCTGACAGCGGGGGCGCAATGACTCGGGCCCAGTACTTC. Its translation is CASSPDSGGAMTRAQYF.

This clone occurred many times. The chain has TRBV28 and TRBJ2-1; D gene ambiguous. Germline CDR1 MDHEN, CDR2 SYDVKM. The CDR3 is 15 residues long. The V gene lost 3 bases and the J gene lost 0 bases, with 9 bases spanning the gap. CDR3 sequence (DNA): TGTGCCAGCAGTTTTCGGACGAGCTCCTACAATGAGCAGTTCTTC. The encoded protein is CASSFRTSSYNEQFF.

DNA of the CDR3: TGTGCCAGCAGTTACAGGGGTAATGAGCAGTTCTTC. Its protein is CASSYRGNEQFF. The chain is built from TRBV6-2 or TRBV6-3 and TRBJ2-1; D is possibly TRBD1 (5 bases). There are 12 residues in the CDR3. The germline V gene encodes CDR1 MNHEY and CDR2 SVGEGT. Deletions cut 2 bases from V and 7 bases from J, with 6 bases between.

This chain uses TRBV6-1 with TRBJ2-7; D might be TRBD1 (10 bases). Germline CDR1 is MNHNS and CDR2 is SASEGT. Trimming left V 4 bases short and J 4 bases short, with 20 bases between. CDR3 size: 16 residues. The CDR3 sequence is CASSGGGDRGSYEQYF. The CDR3 nucleotides read TGTGCCAGCAGTGGCGGGGGGGACAGGGGATCGTACGAGCAGTACTTC.